Reported below is one T cell receptor beta chain. Germline assignment: CDR1 SNHLY and CDR2 FYNNEI. With V trimmed by 2 bases and J by 7 bases, 5 bases remained unmatched. The CDR3 has 14 residues. The record originates from a study of control samples from healthy donors and cancer patients. Assay used: immunoSEQ multiplex PCR; TCRdb lists only in-frame clones, some missing. The table has approximately 130,000 clones, around nine tenths seen once. Source material: blood. The chain joins TRBV2 to TRBJ2-4, with 7 bases identical to TRBD1. The source is a man in his thirties or forties in good health. CDR3 DNA sequence: TGTGCCAGCAGTGAACCGACAGGGAAGAACATTCAGTACTTC. The encoded protein is CASSEPTGKNIQYF.